This TCR beta chain was retrieved from a study of T cells in Graves' hyperthyroidism and ophthalmopathy. About the study: Peripheral blood was taken when the disease was first diagnosed, before any treatment began.

Newly diagnosed hyperthyroidism, duration under 2 months, in patients aged 18 to 65. Researchers barred patients who had uncontrolled infection, other autoimmune disease, pregnancy or lactation. The study based diagnoses on clinical symptoms, serum thyroxine and TRAb, thyroid ultrasound and orbital computed tomography. The CDR3 regions of TCR beta were amplified from RNA transcripts. The study used the HTBI primer set for a first-round RT-PCR of the TCR CDR3. TCRdb re-analysed the multiplex PCR reads in MiXCR, keeping a single row per CDR3 protein. The sample records roughly 570,000 distinct CDR3 sequences, less than 20% being singletons. This CDR3 contains 14 residues. Germline values: CDR1 DFQATT, CDR2 SNEGSKA (reference sequence). V lost 5 bases to trimming and J lost 14 bases; unmatched junction nucleotides: 11.

Sequencing used blood. This TCR came from a woman aged 30 to 39 with Graves' hyperthyroidism. The chain carries TRBV20-1 and TRBJ2-1; 14 bases agree with TRBD2. CDR3 bases: TGCAGTGCTCCTACCGGGACTAGCGGGAGAACCGAGTTCTTC. Its translation: CSAPTGTSGRTEFF.